Listed below are T cell receptor beta chains from one sample, sequenced in a study of beta chain features in type 1 diabetes. Method: immunoSEQ multiplex PCR; TCRdb's copy keeps in-frame clones and lacks some. The profile shows almost 350,000 clones, roughly 21% of them singletons. The sequencing sample was made of naive CD4+ T cells from blood. The receptors were gathered from a woman between 18 and 29 years old in good health. Each CDR3 is given with its conserved first and last residue. Each record gives: V gene, CDR3 protein.

TRBV7-9	CASSLGTGGMETQYF
TRBV7-9	CASSSLQGGPGNTIYF
TRBV29-1	CSVRTAGGHEQYF
TRBV30	CAWSAGGGLGYTF
TRBV4-1	CASRGGLGDSYEQYF
TRBV5-1	CASSSSSGGSTDTQYF
TRBV19	CASGGLYEQYF
TRBV9	CASSAPRGSGRFSERFF
TRBV5-6	CASSWASGPYEQYF
TRBV7-9	CASSLDTGRPPLHF
TRBV1	CTSSPQSSGPSSYEQYF